This T cell receptor (beta chain) was recovered during a study of blood T cell repertoires in COVID-19. The CDR3 loop spans 15 amino acids. The germline V gene encodes CDR1 SGHRS and CDR2 YFSETQ. Trimming removed 1 base from V and 5 bases from J, with 15 bases in between. TCRdb's copy holds only in-frame clones and misses some; the assay was immunoSEQ multiplex PCR. The sample has 72,000 or so clones, about 89% seen once. The origin of this receptor is an older woman with acute or convalescent COVID-19. Sequencing used peripheral blood. The chain carries TRBV5-1 and TRBJ2-5; D may be TRBD1 (6 bases). The CDR3 reads CASSLMPRTEETQYF. Here the CDR3 DNA reads TGCGCCAGCAGCTTGATGCCCAGGACAGAGGAGACCCAGTACTTC.